This is a list of T cell receptor beta chains from one sample in a study of CD8 T cell repertoires and HIV-1 epitope variants. Their cognate antigens are unknown. Sequencing was performed with immunoSEQ multiplex PCR; in TCRdb, only in-frame clones are kept and a portion is missing. The profile covers approximately 5,000 clones, with about three fifths appearing a single time and over 35% taken by the ten largest. The sequenced material came from cultured CD8+ T cells derived from PBMCs. The receptors derive from a male donor with HIV. CDR3s include the opening cysteine and the closing phenylalanine or tryptophan. A D gene is named only where the DNA matches it firmly. Size is omitted from some rows. Given values are once, few, many or a class for expanded clones.

v_gene: TRBV19; j_gene: TRBJ1-2; abundance: NA; d_gene: TRBD1; CDR3aa: CASSSHPTGGNYGYTF; CDR3nt: TGTGCCAGTAGTAGCCACCCGACAGGGGGGAACTATGGCTACACCTTC
v_gene: TRBV7-9; j_gene: TRBJ2-7; abundance: few; d_gene: NA; CDR3aa: CASSSEYEQYF; CDR3nt: TGTGCCAGCAGCTCGGAGTACGAGCAGTACTTC
v_gene: TRBV7-2; j_gene: TRBJ2-7; abundance: NA; d_gene: NA; CDR3aa: CASSSSSYEQYF; CDR3nt: TGTGCCAGCAGCTCCAGCTCCTACGAGCAGTACTTC
v_gene: TRBV10-2; j_gene: TRBJ2-3; abundance: NA; d_gene: NA; CDR3aa: CASSEAAGLTDTQYF; CDR3nt: TGCGCCAGCAGTGAGGCGGCAGGGCTCACAGATACGCAGTATTTT
v_gene: TRBV9; j_gene: TRBJ1-5; abundance: few; d_gene: NA; CDR3aa: CASSVYESSNQPQHF; CDR3nt: TGTGCCAGCAGCGTCTATGAAAGTAGCAATCAGCCCCAGCATTTT
v_gene: TRBV6-5; j_gene: TRBJ2-5; abundance: NA; d_gene: NA; CDR3aa: CASLYFGGQETQYF; CDR3nt: TGTGCCAGCTTATACTTTGGCGGTCAAGAGACCCAGTACTTC
v_gene: TRBV9; j_gene: TRBJ2-3; abundance: few; d_gene: TRBD2; CDR3aa: CASSVVGGGPTDTQYF; CDR3nt: TGTGCCAGCAGCGTAGTTGGGGGAGGGCCGACAGATACGCAGTATTTT
v_gene: TRBV2; j_gene: TRBJ1-1; abundance: NA; d_gene: NA; CDR3aa: CASRTQGFTEAFF; CDR3nt: TGTGCCAGCAGGACACAGGGTTTCACTGAAGCTTTCTTT
v_gene: TRBV27; j_gene: TRBJ1-4; abundance: NA; d_gene: TRBD1; CDR3aa: CASRLQGGATNEKLFF; CDR3nt: TGTGCCAGCAGGCTACAGGGGGGAGCAACTAATGAAAAACTGTTTTTT
v_gene: TRBV5-4; j_gene: TRBJ2-7; abundance: NA; d_gene: NA; CDR3aa: CASSDSTVTYEQYF; CDR3nt: TGTGCCAGCAGCGACTCGACAGTTACCTACGAGCAGTACTTC
v_gene: TRBV2; j_gene: TRBJ2-1; abundance: NA; d_gene: NA; CDR3aa: CASSEGGASYNEQFF; CDR3nt: TGTGCCAGCAGTGAGGGGGGGGCCTCCTACAATGAGCAGTTCTTC
v_gene: TRBV10-2; j_gene: TRBJ2-2; abundance: NA; d_gene: TRBD2; CDR3aa: CASMTAGGATGELFF; CDR3nt: TGCGCCAGCATGACAGCGGGAGGGGCCACCGGGGAGCTGTTTTTT
v_gene: TRBV7-9; j_gene: TRBJ2-5; abundance: NA; d_gene: NA; CDR3aa: CASSPVSGLQETQYF; CDR3nt: TGTGCCAGCAGCCCTGTTAGCGGTTTACAAGAGACCCAGTACTTC
v_gene: TRBV5-1; j_gene: TRBJ2-5; abundance: few; d_gene: TRBD2; CDR3aa: CASSFYSGRRGETQYF; CDR3nt: TGCGCCAGCAGTTTTTATAGCGGGAGAAGGGGAGAGACCCAGTACTTC
v_gene: TRBV7-6; j_gene: TRBJ2-3; abundance: NA; d_gene: TRBD2; CDR3aa: CASSATSGGDTQYF; CDR3nt: TGTGCCAGCAGCGCAACTAGCGGGGGAGATACGCAGTATTTT
v_gene: TRBV13; j_gene: TRBJ2-7; abundance: NA; d_gene: TRBD2; CDR3aa: CASSTTSGSGSFPYEQYF; CDR3nt: TGTGCCAGCAGCACGACTAGCGGGAGTGGTAGCTTCCCCTACGAGCAGTACTTC
v_gene: TRBV13; j_gene: TRBJ1-1; abundance: few; d_gene: TRBD1; CDR3aa: CASSFWTGGEVNTEAFF; CDR3nt: TGTGCCAGCAGCTTTTGGACAGGGGGCGAGGTGAACACTGAAGCTTTCTTT
v_gene: TRBV29-1; j_gene: TRBJ1-3; abundance: NA; d_gene: NA; CDR3aa: CSVEDLQGPFGNTIYF; CDR3nt: TGCAGCGTTGAAGATCTTCAAGGGCCATTTGGAAACACCATATATTTT
v_gene: TRBV28; j_gene: TRBJ2-3; abundance: NA; d_gene: NA; CDR3aa: CASSQTVDTQYF; CDR3nt: TGTGCCAGCAGTCAGACTGTAGATACGCAGTATTTT
v_gene: TRBV5-6; j_gene: TRBJ2-7; abundance: once; d_gene: NA; CDR3aa: CASSLNTRVYEQYF; CDR3nt: TGTGCCAGCAGCTTGAATACCAGGGTCTACGAGCAGTACTTC
v_gene: TRBV13; j_gene: TRBJ2-5; abundance: NA; d_gene: NA; CDR3aa: CASSAGIDQETQYF; CDR3nt: TGTGCCAGCTCCGCCGGGATAGATCAAGAGACCCAGTACTTC
v_gene: TRBV9; j_gene: TRBJ2-1; abundance: NA; d_gene: NA; CDR3aa: CASSVEGVREQFF; CDR3nt: TGTGCCAGCAGCGTAGAGGGGGTACGGGAGCAGTTCTTC
v_gene: TRBV4-2; j_gene: TRBJ1-6; abundance: NA; d_gene: NA; CDR3aa: CASSQDSRSHNSPLHF; CDR3nt: TGTGCCAGCAGCCAAGATTCGAGGAGCCATAATTCACCCCTCCACTTT
v_gene: TRBV28; j_gene: TRBJ1-4; abundance: NA; d_gene: NA; CDR3aa: CASSFNAYRALRTNEKLFF; CDR3nt: TGTGCCAGCAGTTTTAACGCGTATCGGGCCCTACGTACTAATGAAAAACTGTTTTTT
v_gene: TRBV7-9; j_gene: TRBJ2-1; abundance: few; d_gene: TRBD1; CDR3aa: CASSGTGYEQFF; CDR3nt: TGTGCCAGCAGCGGGACAGGGTATGAGCAGTTCTTC
v_gene: TRBV2; j_gene: TRBJ2-7; abundance: few; d_gene: TRBD2; CDR3aa: CASITSGGAYEQYF; CDR3nt: TGTGCCAGCATAACTAGCGGGGGGGCCTACGAGCAGTACTTC
v_gene: TRBV5-5; j_gene: TRBJ1-1; abundance: NA; d_gene: NA; CDR3aa: CASSFIYGRAVSTEAFF; CDR3nt: TGTGCCAGCAGCTTTATATACGGGCGGGCGGTGAGCACTGAAGCTTTCTTT
v_gene: TRBV5-6; j_gene: TRBJ2-2; abundance: NA; d_gene: TRBD1; CDR3aa: CASSLLGAGTANTGELFF; CDR3nt: TGTGCCAGCAGCTTGTTAGGAGCCGGGACAGCGAACACCGGGGAGCTGTTTTTT
v_gene: TRBV10-3; j_gene: TRBJ2-3; abundance: few; d_gene: TRBD2; CDR3aa: CAISDLFSGREESTDTQYF; CDR3nt: TGTGCCATCAGTGATCTCTTTAGCGGGAGGGAAGAATCCACAGATACGCAGTATTTT
v_gene: TRBV6-4; j_gene: TRBJ2-1; abundance: once; d_gene: NA; CDR3aa: CASSDSGPYNEQFF; CDR3nt: TGTGCCAGCAGTGACTCGGGGCCCTACAATGAGCAGTTCTTC
v_gene: TRBV27; j_gene: TRBJ2-3; abundance: NA; d_gene: NA; CDR3aa: CASSLRGFVTDTQYF; CDR3nt: TGTGCCAGCAGTTTACGGGGGTTTGTGACAGATACGCAGTATTTT
v_gene: TRBV9; j_gene: TRBJ2-7; abundance: few; d_gene: TRBD2; CDR3aa: CASSGGGGADEQYF; CDR3nt: TGTGCCAGCAGTGGTGGCGGGGGGGCTGACGAGCAGTACTTC
v_gene: TRBV6-5; j_gene: TRBJ2-7; abundance: few; d_gene: NA; CDR3aa: CASSPGPTGNEQYF; CDR3nt: TGTGCCAGCAGTCCGGGACCCACCGGGAACGAGCAGTACTTC
v_gene: TRBV27; j_gene: TRBJ1-5; abundance: NA; d_gene: NA; CDR3aa: CASSLRGVQPQHF; CDR3nt: TGTGCCAGCAGTTTGCGTGGGGTCCAGCCCCAGCATTTT
v_gene: TRBV5-4; j_gene: TRBJ2-7; abundance: NA; d_gene: TRBD2; CDR3aa: CASSLGGGNNEQYF; CDR3nt: TGTGCCAGCAGCTTGGGCGGGGGGAACAACGAGCAGTACTTC
v_gene: TRBV27; j_gene: TRBJ2-2; abundance: NA; d_gene: NA; CDR3aa: CASSYSNTGELFF; CDR3nt: TGTGCCAGCAGTTATTCGAACACCGGGGAGCTGTTTTTT
v_gene: TRBV4-3; j_gene: TRBJ2-3; abundance: NA; d_gene: TRBD2; CDR3aa: CASSQVDSGGLGDTQYF; CDR3nt: TGCGCCAGCAGCCAAGTCGACAGCGGGGGGTTGGGGGATACGCAGTATTTT
v_gene: TRBV6-6; j_gene: TRBJ2-5; abundance: NA; d_gene: TRBD2; CDR3aa: CASRSTSGGLGTQYF; CDR3nt: TGTGCCAGCAGATCAACTAGCGGGGGGTTGGGGACCCAGTACTTC
v_gene: TRBV13; j_gene: TRBJ2-1; abundance: medium-sized; d_gene: NA; CDR3aa: CASSPLSGGLYNEQFF; CDR3nt: TGTGCCAGCAGCCCCCTCTCTGGGGGGCTCTACAATGAGCAGTTCTTC
v_gene: TRBV2; j_gene: TRBJ2-7; abundance: few; d_gene: NA; CDR3aa: CASSDPRSSYEQYF; CDR3nt: TGTGCCAGCAGTGACCCCAGGAGCTCCTACGAGCAGTACTTC
v_gene: TRBV7-2; j_gene: TRBJ2-1; abundance: NA; d_gene: NA; CDR3aa: CASSSGPSANEQFF; CDR3nt: TGTGCCAGCAGCTCGGGCCCCAGCGCGAATGAGCAGTTCTTC
v_gene: TRBV28; j_gene: TRBJ2-1; abundance: NA; d_gene: NA; CDR3aa: CASSPTRDEQFF; CDR3nt: TGTGCCAGCAGCCCTACCCGTGATGAGCAGTTCTTC
v_gene: TRBV10-2; j_gene: TRBJ2-1; abundance: once; d_gene: NA; CDR3aa: CASRDRQASSYNEQFF; CDR3nt: TGCGCCAGCAGGGATAGACAGGCGAGCTCCTACAATGAGCAGTTCTTC
v_gene: TRBV19; j_gene: TRBJ2-5; abundance: NA; d_gene: NA; CDR3aa: CASSIGGGRETQYF; CDR3nt: TGTGCCAGTAGTATAGGTGGGGGTAGAGAGACCCAGTACTTC
v_gene: TRBV27; j_gene: TRBJ2-5; abundance: NA; d_gene: NA; CDR3aa: CASSLGQHGTQYF; CDR3nt: TGTGCCAGCAGTTTAGGACAGCACGGGACCCAGTACTTC
v_gene: TRBV29-1; j_gene: TRBJ2-5; abundance: NA; d_gene: TRBD1; CDR3aa: CSVWTKGQGALETQYF; CDR3nt: TGCAGCGTTTGGACGAAAGGACAGGGGGCTTTAGAGACCCAGTACTTC
v_gene: TRBV5-6; j_gene: TRBJ2-5; abundance: NA; d_gene: TRBD2; CDR3aa: CASSSGGYVQETQYF; CDR3nt: TGTGCCAGCAGCTCGGGGGGTTATGTCCAAGAGACCCAGTACTTC
v_gene: TRBV5-8; j_gene: TRBJ2-1; abundance: few; d_gene: NA; CDR3aa: CASSFGQGLGEQFF; CDR3nt: TGTGCCAGCAGCTTCGGGCAGGGCCTTGGGGAGCAGTTCTTC
v_gene: TRBV5-6; j_gene: TRBJ2-5; abundance: NA; d_gene: NA; CDR3aa: CASSWGPSLETQYF; CDR3nt: TGTGCCAGCAGCTGGGGACCGAGTCTGGAGACCCAGTACTTC
v_gene: TRBV29-1; j_gene: TRBJ1-2; abundance: once; d_gene: TRBD1; CDR3aa: CSVGTGAPKGYTF; CDR3nt: TGCAGCGTTGGGACAGGGGCCCCTAAAGGCTACACCTTC
v_gene: TRBV6-4; j_gene: TRBJ2-2; abundance: NA; d_gene: TRBD1; CDR3aa: CASSRWGTGSNTGELFF; CDR3nt: TGTGCCAGCAGTCGATGGGGGACAGGATCGAACACCGGGGAGCTGTTTTTT
v_gene: TRBV7-2; j_gene: TRBJ2-3; abundance: large; d_gene: TRBD1; CDR3aa: CASSPGQGNTDTQYF; CDR3nt: TGTGCCAGCAGCCCAGGACAGGGCAACACAGATACGCAGTATTTT
v_gene: TRBV19; j_gene: TRBJ2-3; abundance: NA; d_gene: NA; CDR3aa: CASTQGLTDTQYF; CDR3nt: TGTGCCAGTACCCAGGGTTTGACAGATACGCAGTATTTT
v_gene: TRBV11-2; j_gene: TRBJ2-3; abundance: NA; d_gene: NA; CDR3aa: CASSTSVASATDTQYF; CDR3nt: TGTGCCAGCAGCACATCCGTGGCGTCAGCCACAGATACGCAGTATTTT
v_gene: TRBV5-6; j_gene: TRBJ2-7; abundance: NA; d_gene: NA; CDR3aa: CASSLGRAYEQYF; CDR3nt: TGTGCCAGCAGCTTGGGCAGAGCCTACGAGCAGTACTTC
v_gene: TRBV19; j_gene: TRBJ2-4; abundance: NA; d_gene: TRBD1; CDR3aa: CASSISDRALGIQYF; CDR3nt: TGTGCCAGTAGTATAAGCGACAGGGCGTTGGGCATTCAGTACTTC
v_gene: TRBV5-6; j_gene: TRBJ2-7; abundance: NA; d_gene: TRBD1; CDR3aa: CASTLGDSEYEQYF; CDR3nt: TGTGCCAGCACTCTGGGGGACAGCGAATACGAGCAGTACTTC